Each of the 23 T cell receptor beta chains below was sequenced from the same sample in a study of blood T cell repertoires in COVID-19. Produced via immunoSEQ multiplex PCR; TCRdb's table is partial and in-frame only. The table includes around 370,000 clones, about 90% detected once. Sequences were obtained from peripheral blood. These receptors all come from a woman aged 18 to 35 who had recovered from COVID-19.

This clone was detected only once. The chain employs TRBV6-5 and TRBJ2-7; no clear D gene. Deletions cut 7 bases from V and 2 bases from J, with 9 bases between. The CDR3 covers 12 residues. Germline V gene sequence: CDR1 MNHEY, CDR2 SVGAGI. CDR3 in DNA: TGTGCCAGCAATTCAGGTCCCTACGAGCAGTACGTC. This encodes CASNSGPYEQYV.

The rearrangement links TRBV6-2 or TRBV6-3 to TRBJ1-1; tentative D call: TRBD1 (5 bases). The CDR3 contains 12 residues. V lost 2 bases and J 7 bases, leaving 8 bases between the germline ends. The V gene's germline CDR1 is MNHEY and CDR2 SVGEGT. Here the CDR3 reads CASSYITGEAFF. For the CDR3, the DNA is TGTGCCAGCAGTTACATTACAGGTGAAGCTTTCTTT.

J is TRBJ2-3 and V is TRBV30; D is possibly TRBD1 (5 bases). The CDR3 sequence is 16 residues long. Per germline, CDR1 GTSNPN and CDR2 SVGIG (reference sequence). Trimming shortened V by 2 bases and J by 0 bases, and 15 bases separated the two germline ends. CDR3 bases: TGTGCCTGGAGTAAGACAGCACCGACTAGCACAGATACGCAGTATTTT. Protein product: CAWSKTAPTSTDTQYF.

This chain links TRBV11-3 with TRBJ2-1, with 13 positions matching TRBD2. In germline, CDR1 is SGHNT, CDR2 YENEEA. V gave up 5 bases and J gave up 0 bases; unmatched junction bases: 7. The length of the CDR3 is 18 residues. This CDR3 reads CASSPRGLAGFSYNEQFF. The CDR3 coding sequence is TGTGCCAGCAGCCCAAGGGGACTAGCGGGGTTCTCCTACAATGAGCAGTTCTTC.

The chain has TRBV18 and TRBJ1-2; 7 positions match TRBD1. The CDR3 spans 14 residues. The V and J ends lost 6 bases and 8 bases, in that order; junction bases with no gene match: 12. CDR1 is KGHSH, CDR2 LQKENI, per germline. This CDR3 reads CASSLKAGTAGYTF. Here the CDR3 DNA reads TGTGCCAGCTCCCTCAAGGCCGGGACAGCGGGCTACACCTTC.

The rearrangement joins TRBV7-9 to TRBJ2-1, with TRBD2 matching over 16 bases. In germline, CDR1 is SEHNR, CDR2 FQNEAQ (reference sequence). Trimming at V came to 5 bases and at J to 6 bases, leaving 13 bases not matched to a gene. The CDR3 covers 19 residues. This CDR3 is CASSPITGTSGRARNEQFF. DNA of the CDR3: TGTGCCAGCAGCCCTATAACCGGGACTAGCGGGAGGGCCCGCAATGAGCAGTTCTTC.

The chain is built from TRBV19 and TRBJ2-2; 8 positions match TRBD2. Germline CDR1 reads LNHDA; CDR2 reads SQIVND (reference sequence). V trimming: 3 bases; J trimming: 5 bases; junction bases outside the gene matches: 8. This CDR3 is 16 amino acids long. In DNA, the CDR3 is TGTGCCAGTAGTATTCGTCGGGGCGGGAGGACCGGGGAGCTGTTTTTT. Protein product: CASSIRRGGRTGELFF.

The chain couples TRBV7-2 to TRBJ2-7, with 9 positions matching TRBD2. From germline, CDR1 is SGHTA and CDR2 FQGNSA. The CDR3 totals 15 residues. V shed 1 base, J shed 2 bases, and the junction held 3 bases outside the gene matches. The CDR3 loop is CASSLDAGGPYEQYV. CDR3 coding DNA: TGTGCCAGCAGCTTAGACGCGGGAGGGCCCTACGAGCAGTACGTC.

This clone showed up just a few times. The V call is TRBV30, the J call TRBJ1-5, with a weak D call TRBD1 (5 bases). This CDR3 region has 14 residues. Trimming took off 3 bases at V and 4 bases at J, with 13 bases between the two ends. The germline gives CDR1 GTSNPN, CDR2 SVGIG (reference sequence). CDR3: CAWSEGRFNQPQHF. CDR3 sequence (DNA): TGTGCCTGGAGCGAGGGGAGGTTTAATCAGCCCCAGCATTTT.

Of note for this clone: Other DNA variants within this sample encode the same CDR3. The CDR3 DNA is TGCGCCAGCAGCCAAGGGCAGATGAACACTGAAGCTTTCTTT. It specifies CASSQGQMNTEAFF. The chain uses TRBV4-1 and TRBJ1-1; the D is unclear. This CDR3 has 14 amino acids. V lost 1 base and J lost 0, with 6 bases in between. Germline values: CDR1 MGHRA, CDR2 YSYEKL.

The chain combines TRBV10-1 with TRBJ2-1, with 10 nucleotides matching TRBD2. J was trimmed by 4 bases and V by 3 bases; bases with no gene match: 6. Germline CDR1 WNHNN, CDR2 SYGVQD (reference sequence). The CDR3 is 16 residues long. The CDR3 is CASSEAPSGRYNEQFF. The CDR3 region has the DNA TGCGCCAGCAGTGAAGCTCCTAGCGGGAGATACAATGAGCAGTTCTTC.

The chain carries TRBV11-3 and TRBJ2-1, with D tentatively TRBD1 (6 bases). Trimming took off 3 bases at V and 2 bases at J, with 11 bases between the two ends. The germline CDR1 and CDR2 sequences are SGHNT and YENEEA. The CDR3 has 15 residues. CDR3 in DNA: TGTGCCAGCAGCTTTACAGGGCACCCCTACAATGAGCAGTTCTTC. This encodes CASSFTGHPYNEQFF. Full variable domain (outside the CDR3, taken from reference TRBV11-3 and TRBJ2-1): EAGVVQSPRYKIIEKKQPVAFWCNPISGHNTLYWYLQNLGQGPELLIRYENEEAVDDSQLPKDRFSAERLKGVDSTLKIQPAELGDSAVYLCASSFTGHPYNEQFFGPGTRLTVL.

In DNA, the CDR3 is TGTGCCAGCAGTTTATCGGACAGGTTCGATGAGCAGTTCTTC. This gives the protein CASSLSDRFDEQFF. The chain uses TRBV27 and TRBJ2-1, with TRBD1 identical over 7 bases. Germline V gives CDR1 MNHEY, CDR2 SMNVEV (reference sequence). The CDR3 is made up of 14 amino acids. Germline trimming cut 0 bases from V and 8 bases from J; bases unmatched to any gene: 4.

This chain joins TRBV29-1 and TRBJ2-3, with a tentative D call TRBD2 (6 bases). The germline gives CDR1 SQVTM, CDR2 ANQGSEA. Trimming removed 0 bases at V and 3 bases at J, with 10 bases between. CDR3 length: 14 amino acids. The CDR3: CSVEEGSGTDTQYF. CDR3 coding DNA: TGCAGCGTTGAAGAAGGTAGCGGAACAGATACGCAGTATTTT.

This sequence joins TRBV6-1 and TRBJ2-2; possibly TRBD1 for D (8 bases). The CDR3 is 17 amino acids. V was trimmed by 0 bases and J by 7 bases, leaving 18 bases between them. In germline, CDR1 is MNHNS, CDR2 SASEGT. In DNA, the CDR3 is TGTGCCAGCAGTGAAGCAAGGACAGGGAGGGCTGGCGGGGAGCTGTTTTTT. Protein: CASSEARTGRAGGELFF.

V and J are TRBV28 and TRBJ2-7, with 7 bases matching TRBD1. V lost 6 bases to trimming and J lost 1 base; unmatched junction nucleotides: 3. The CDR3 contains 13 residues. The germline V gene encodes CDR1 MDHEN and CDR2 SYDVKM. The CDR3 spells CASRRTGSYEQYV. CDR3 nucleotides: TGTGCCAGCAGGAGGACAGGTTCCTACGAGCAGTACGTC.

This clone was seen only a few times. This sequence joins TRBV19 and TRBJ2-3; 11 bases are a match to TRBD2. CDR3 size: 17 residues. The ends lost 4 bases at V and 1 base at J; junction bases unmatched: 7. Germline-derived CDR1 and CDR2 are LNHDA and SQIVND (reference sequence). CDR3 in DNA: TGTGCCAGTAGTACGCTAGGGACTAGCGGACGCACAGATACGCAGTATTTT. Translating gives CASSTLGTSGRTDTQYF.

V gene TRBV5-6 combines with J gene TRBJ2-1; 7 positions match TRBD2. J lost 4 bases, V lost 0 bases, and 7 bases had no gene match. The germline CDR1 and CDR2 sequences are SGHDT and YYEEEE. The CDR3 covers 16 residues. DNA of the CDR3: TGTGCCAGCAGCTTGGGGGCGGGCGGGAGATACAATGAGCAGTTCTTC. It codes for CASSLGAGGRYNEQFF.

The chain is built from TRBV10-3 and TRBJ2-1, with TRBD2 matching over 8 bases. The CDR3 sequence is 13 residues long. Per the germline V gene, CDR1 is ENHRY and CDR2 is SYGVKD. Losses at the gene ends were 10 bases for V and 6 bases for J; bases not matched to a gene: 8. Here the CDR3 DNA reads TGTGCCACCGCCGGACTAGCAGGCAATGAGCAGTTCTTC. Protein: CATAGLAGNEQFF.

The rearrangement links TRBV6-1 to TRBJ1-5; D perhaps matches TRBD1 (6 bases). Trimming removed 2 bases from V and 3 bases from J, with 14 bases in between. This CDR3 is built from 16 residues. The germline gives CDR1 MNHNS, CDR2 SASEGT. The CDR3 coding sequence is TGTGCCAGCAGTGAAAGTGGGGGCCTTTACAATCAGCCCCAGCATTTT. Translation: CASSESGGLYNQPQHF.

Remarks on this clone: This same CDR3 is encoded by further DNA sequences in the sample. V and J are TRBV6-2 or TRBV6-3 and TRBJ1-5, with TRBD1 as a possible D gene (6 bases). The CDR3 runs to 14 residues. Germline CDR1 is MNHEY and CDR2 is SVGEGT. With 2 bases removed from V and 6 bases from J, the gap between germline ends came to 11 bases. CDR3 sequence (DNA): TGTGCCAGCAGTTACCGCGGGGGCGGTCAGCCCCAGCATTTT. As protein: CASSYRGGGQPQHF.

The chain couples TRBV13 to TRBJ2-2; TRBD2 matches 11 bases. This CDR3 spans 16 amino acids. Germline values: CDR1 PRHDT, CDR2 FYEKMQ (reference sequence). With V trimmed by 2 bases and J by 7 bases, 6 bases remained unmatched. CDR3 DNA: TGTGCCAGCAGCTTAAGGGCTAGCGGGAGGATCGGGGAGCTGTTTTTT. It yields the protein CASSLRASGRIGELFF.

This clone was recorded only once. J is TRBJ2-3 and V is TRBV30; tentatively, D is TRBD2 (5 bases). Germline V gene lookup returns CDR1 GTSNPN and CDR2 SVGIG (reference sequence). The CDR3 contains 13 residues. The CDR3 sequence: CASGGGSTDTQYF. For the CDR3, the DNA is TGTGCTAGTGGAGGCGGGAGCACAGATACGCAGTATTTT.